This record looks at one T cell receptor (beta chain) sequence and its context. This entry is derived from a study of blood T cell repertoires in COVID-19. The CDR3 is made up of 16 amino acids. Trimming cost V 6 bases and J 8 bases; bases outside gene matches: 17. CDR1 is LNHDA, CDR2 SQIVND, per germline (reference sequence). Only in-frame clones appear in the TCRdb table, and some are missing; sequencing was by immunoSEQ multiplex PCR. This repertoire shows 200,000 to 300,000 clones, 70% to 90% found once; its top ten account for approximately 2%. The clonotype originates from a man aged 30-40 years with active or convalescent COVID-19. The chain joins TRBV19 to TRBJ1-2, with 8 bases aligning to TRBD1. Sample: peripheral blood. The CDR3 DNA reads TGTGCCAGTAGCCGACGGACAGGGCGCTTTACATGGGGCTACACCTTC. As protein: CASSRRTGRFTWGYTF.